This TCR beta chain is drawn from a study of cytomegalovirus exposure and HLA in healthy donors. Study-wide points: It was reported that TCR beta sequences correctly inferred the HLA-A and HLA-B alleles for most subjects. V- and J-gene trimming of TCR beta was linked (in a later analysis) to a missense DCLRE1C variant. Most CMV-associated TCR beta chains appeared HLA-restricted in a later analysis.

Comments on this clone: The antigen is undetermined.

PCR used 60 Vbeta primers and 13 Jbeta primers. The repertoire was sequenced with immunoSEQ multiplex PCR; TCRdb's copy has only in-frame clones and lacks some. This sample yields approximately 190,000 clones, of which about 80% are seen a single time; roughly 14% belongs to the top ten. This CDR3 has 16 residues. Germline values: CDR1 SGHRS, CDR2 YFSETQ. The V end was cut by 4 bases, the J end by 4 bases, with 17 bases between. This rearrangement joins TRBV5-1 to TRBJ2-2, with D possibly TRBD2 on 6 matching bases. This clonotype originated in a woman aged 30 to 39 in good health and CMV-seropositive. Sequenced material: PBMCs. The CDR3 region has the DNA TGCGCCAGCAGCCGTCCCGCGGGGTCGGGCACCGGGGAGCTGTTTTTT. Residues: CASSRPAGSGTGELFF.